The 10 T cell receptor beta chains in this list originate from one sample, sequenced in a study of blood T cell repertoires in COVID-19. Assay: immunoSEQ multiplex PCR; the TCRdb copy retains only in-frame clones and omits some. This sample has some 400,000 clones; approximately 89% occur once, and the top ten carry 2.3%. Sequencing used peripheral blood. All receptors come from a woman aged 60-75 years with COVID-19, enrolled during active disease.

CDR3 coding DNA: TGTGCCAGCAGCTTTGACAGAGCGGGGTTCTATGAGCAGTTCTTC. Protein: CASSFDRAGFYEQFF. This chain links TRBV7-2 with TRBJ2-1, with 7 bases that match TRBD2. CDR1 is SGHTA, CDR2 FQGNSA, per germline. The CDR3 contains 15 residues. V dropped 3 bases and J dropped 8; count of bases not matched to a gene: 10.

In this sample, this clone turned up once. V is TRBV5-1 and J is TRBJ2-7; 9 bases map to TRBD1. CDR1 is SGHRS, CDR2 YFSETQ, per germline. V was clipped by 4 bases and J by 4 bases; unmatched bases: 9. The CDR3 has 15 amino acids. DNA for the CDR3: TGCGCCAGCAGCCCAAGGACAGGGGTCGGTTACGAGCAGTACTTC. It encodes CASSPRTGVGYEQYF.

This clone was recorded at least ten times. The chain carries TRBV10-1 and TRBJ1-1, with D maybe TRBD1 (6 bases). V lost 7 bases to trimming and J lost 5 bases, with 17 bases between them. This CDR3 has 14 residues. Looked up from germline, CDR1 is WNHNN and CDR2 is SYGVQD (reference sequence). CDR3 sequence (DNA): TGCGCCAGCAATACACAGGGCAGGAGGACTGAAGCTTTCTTT. Translation gives CASNTQGRRTEAFF.

This clone was observed once. The rearrangement uses TRBV5-1 and TRBJ1-2; possible D gene TRBD1, 5 bases. V lost 4 bases to trimming and J lost 6 bases, with 13 bases between them. This CDR3 comprises 13 residues. Germline-derived CDR1 and CDR2 are SGHRS and YFSETQ. The CDR3 region is CASSRRVIDGYTF. DNA for the CDR3: TGCGCCAGCAGCCGCAGGGTAATAGATGGCTACACCTTC.

The chain is built from TRBV5-1 and TRBJ1-3, with TRBD1 matching 7 bases. After removal of 4 bases from V and 1 base from J, the junction contained 8 bases not matched to a gene. The CDR3 is 16 amino acids. CDR1 SGHRS and CDR2 YFSETQ come from the germline V gene. DNA of the CDR3: TGCGCCAGCAGCGAAAGCGCAGGGGGATCTGGAAACACCATATATTTT. This gives the protein CASSESAGGSGNTIYF. Complete variable domain (other parts from reference TRBV5-1 and TRBJ1-3): KAGVTQTPRYLIKTRGQQVTLSCSPISGHRSVSWYQQTPGQGLQFLFEYFSETQRNKGNFPGRFSGRQFSNSRSEMNVSTLELGDSALYLCASSESAGGSGNTIYFGEGSWLTVV.

This chain connects TRBV28 to TRBJ1-4; TRBD1 aligns across 9 bases. The germline V gene encodes CDR1 MDHEN and CDR2 SYDVKM. Trimming cost V 3 bases and J 5 bases; bases outside gene matches: 7. This CDR3 is 16 amino acids long. The CDR3 sequence is CASSFVLGQGNEKLFF. CDR3 in DNA: TGTGCCAGCAGTTTTGTTTTGGGACAGGGAAATGAAAAACTGTTTTTT.

V is TRBV7-8 and J is TRBJ1-1, with TRBD1 matching 8 bases. The trim removed 6 bases at V and 1 base at J, leaving 4 bases unmatched. In germline, CDR1 is SGHVS, CDR2 FQNEAQ. The CDR3 runs to 14 residues. Here the CDR3 reads CASRRQGQNTEAFF. The CDR3 coding sequence is TGTGCCAGCAGAAGACAGGGGCAGAACACTGAAGCTTTCTTT. Together with reference TRBV7-8 and TRBJ1-1, the CDR3 gives the full variable domain: GAGVSQSPRYKVAKRGQDVALRCDPISGHVSLFWYQQALGQGPEFLTYFQNEAQLDKSGLPSDRFFAERPEGSVSTLKIQRTQQEDSAVYLCASRRQGQNTEAFFGQGTRLTVV.

The chain has TRBV3-1 (or the pseudogene TRBV3-2) and TRBJ2-4; 8 bases are a match to TRBD1. This CDR3 comprises 15 residues. CDR1 and CDR2 from the germline V gene are LGHDT and YNNKEL (reference sequence). Germline trimming cut 4 bases from V and 8 bases from J; bases unmatched to any gene: 10. CDR3 region: CASSLKTGAEDIQYF. The CDR3 DNA reads TGTGCCAGCAGCCTAAAGACAGGGGCCGAGGACATTCAGTACTTC.

The genes are TRBV5-1 and TRBJ1-4; D might be TRBD1 (5 bases). The germline V gene has CDR1 SGHRS and CDR2 YFSETQ. The V end lost 0 bases, the J end lost 6 bases, and 12 bases lay between the germline ends. The CDR3 totals 15 residues. The DNA for the CDR3 is TGCGCCAGCAGCTTGGCGGACAACAGACATGAAAAACTGTTTTTT. Residues: CASSLADNRHEKLFF.

The V call is TRBV6-6, the J call TRBJ1-6; 11 nucleotides line up with TRBD1. The CDR3 is 16 residues long. After removal of 7 bases from V and 6 bases from J, the junction contained 8 bases not matched to a gene. Germline CDR1 is MNHNY and CDR2 is SVGAGI (reference sequence). The CDR3 reads CASIFSGTGGNSPLHF. The CDR3 DNA sequence: TGTGCCAGCATATTTTCCGGGACAGGGGGTAATTCACCCCTCCACTTT.